One T cell receptor beta chain is described in this entry. The antigen it recognizes is unknown. Base qualities are not provided; no much larger clone lies one nucleotide away. The data belong to a study of shared clonotypes between healthy human individuals (dated by TCRdb to the early 2020s). About the investigation overall: The cohort comprised two women and a few men aged 18 to 49 years. Per donor, three plates each were used for CD4 naive and CD4 memory, two for CD8 naive, and one for CD8 memory. To estimate repertoire size and how much clonotype sharing occurs between individuals, the study deeply sequenced the blood TCR repertoires of roughly 5 healthy adults. To increase sequencing depth and limit assay-specific biases, TCR repertoire library preparation and sequencing were carried out by different laboratories using diverse techniques. Between about 0.85 and 9.5 billion PBMCs per donor were obtained by leukapheresis. Overall study outcomes, separate from this receptor: Naive subsets generally had larger estimated clonotype richness than memory subsets. Compared with non-shared clonotypes, clonotypes shared by all four sorted-subset donors had higher generation probabilities. Based on pairwise subsampling, the degree of clonotype sharing among donors was expected to be affected by sequencing depth. Across a few donors, about 4.5% of naive CD4, roughly 3.5% of naive CD8, around 2.1% of memory CD4, and 0.4% of memory CD8 clonotypes were shared. The small number of donors limited the genetic and exposure-history diversity represented. Sampling was limited to blood, and TCR repertoires in tissue likely differ from TCR repertoires in blood. Even with the large sequencing depth, rarefaction of the sorted-subset datasets indicated that sequencing was incomplete.

Using the deep immunoSEQ assay, TCR CDR3 regions were amplified from genomic DNA by multiplex PCR. Genomic DNA extracted from each cell subset was distributed evenly over all wells of several immunoSEQ 96-well plates, and each plate served as one replicate. For sorted subsets, approximately 190 ng genomic DNA, equal to about 30,000 T cell genomes, was loaded into each replicate PCR. The purified libraries were quantified using a Qubit 3.0 fluorometer, sized with a Bioanalyzer 2100, and then quantified again using the KAPA Library Quantification kit. Each immunoSEQ 96-well plate was sequenced on its own single-read 150-cycle Illumina NextSeq 550 flow cell. The study's own analysis went as follows. Because the immunoSEQ output held only junctional sequences and lacked quality scores, the filtering could not match the filtering applied to full-length reads. To assign V/J genes and CDR3, sequences were annotated using PyIR, a Python wrapper for IgBLAST v1.9, with IMGT germline references. Any read was removed if the V/J assignment was weak (E-value above 1e-6), the CDR3 was missing, or the read contained stop codons, out-of-frame junctions, or ambiguous translated residues. V3J clonotypes were defined as sequences sharing the same inferred V gene, J gene, and CDR3 amino acid sequence. Percentage overlap between repertoires was calculated by dividing the number of shared unique clonotypes by the size of the smaller repertoire. Richness of each repertoire was evaluated using RTK rarefaction, the Chao1 estimator, and Recon v2.1 estimates of unobserved clonotypes. For all TCRbeta clonotypes obtained by the gDNA method from a few donors, generation probabilities were computed with OLGA. The source is immuneACCESS, and TCRdb retained only in-frame sequences with V and J called. Part of the clones is not carried over; for the studies checked, unresolved V genes explain less than half of this, and the remainder is unexplained. V and J calls and clone size are as listed in that table; D and trimming were resolved from the DNA. This sample comprises roughly 2 million clones, 95% of them detected only once. The ten largest make up 0.1% to 0.15% of the sample.

Healthy HIV-negative adults with no recently reported acute infections or vaccinations were included as donors. Every donor was a Caucasian adult living in Nashville, Tennessee, USA. CD4+ T cells were enriched by magnetic negative selection, after which naive cells were positively selected on CD45RA and the negative fraction was taken as the memory subset. Blood was obtained by leukapheresis, after which PBMCs were separated by Ficoll-Histopaque density gradient centrifugation and cryopreserved in liquid nitrogen vapor phase. Purity and quantity of every magnetically sorted T cell population were checked by analytical flow cytometry. Each sorted fraction had its genomic DNA isolated and then quantified by UV absorbance on a Nanodrop 2000c. The germline V gene gives CDR1 as MGHRA and CDR2 as YSYEKL. V and J lose 1 base and 1 base, and a span of 13 bases separates them. Inclusive of the bounding cysteine and phenylalanine, the CDR3 is 16 residues long. Of all the DNA, just the CDR3 is kept, 48 bases in frame from base 1.

Specimen: naive CD4+ T cells sorted from blood. Sample cell subset or site, as interpreted from the label and publication: CD45RA+ positively selected. The source is a man aged 18 to 29 in good health. The V and J genes are TRBV4-1 and TRBJ2-5; perhaps TRBD1 is the D gene, with 6 bases matching. In nucleotides, the sequence is TGCGCCAGCAGCCAAGTGAGACAGGCGATCCAAGAGACCCAGTACTTC. Its translation is CASSQVRQAIQETQYF.